These 30 T cell receptor beta chains were sequenced from one sample in a study of metastatic and nonmetastatic thyroid tumors. No patient had received any treatment before thyroid surgery. TCRdb used MiXCR to call clones anew from the PCR reads. The sample carries fewer than 40,000 clones, approximately 19% recorded once. The sequenced sample consisted of tumor tissue. All receptors derive from a female donor with papillary thyroid cancer or a benign thyroid nodule (not recorded which). Some clones in this sample may be carry-over from other donors' samples.

This clone ranks as medium-sized (0.01 to 0.1%). The chain has TRBV28 and TRBJ2-1; 7 bases fit TRBD2. Germline lookup yields CDR1 MDHEN and CDR2 SYDVKM. After removal of 2 bases from V and 2 bases from J, the junction contained 0 bases not matched to a gene. The CDR3 covers 14 residues. In DNA, the CDR3 is TGTGCCAGCAGTTTACTAGCGGCCTACAATGAGCAGTTCTTC. Protein product: CASSLLAAYNEQFF.

The chain uses TRBV20-1 and TRBJ2-3; D uncertain. The germline CDR1 and CDR2 sequences are DFQATT and SNEGSKA (reference sequence). This CDR3 region has 14 residues. Trimming cost V 2 bases and J 10 bases, with 19 bases left between them. CDR3 nucleotide sequence: TGCAGTGCTAGACCCCTGGGAACAGAGTATGCGCAGTATTTT. As protein: CSARPLGTEYAQYF.

The chain links TRBV6-6 to TRBJ2-1; 7 positions match TRBD1. After removal of 1 base from V and 6 bases from J, the junction contained 6 bases not matched to a gene. The CDR3 contains 15 residues. Germline V gene data show CDR1 as MNHNY and CDR2 as SVGAGI (reference sequence). The CDR3 spells CASSYLGGDFNEQFF. CDR3 nucleotides: TGTGCCAGCAGTTACTTAGGGGGCGACTTCAATGAGCAGTTCTTC.

V is TRBV4-3 and J is TRBJ1-6; D might be TRBD1 (5 bases). Deletions cut 0 bases from V and 9 bases from J, with 21 bases between. CDR1 is LGHNA and CDR2 is YSLEER in the germline V gene. The CDR3 has 18 amino acids. This CDR3 is CASSQDRTGNYIGSPLHF. The CDR3 DNA sequence: TGCGCCAGCAGCCAAGATCGTACAGGAAACTATATCGGTTCACCCCTCCACTTT.

V gene TRBV19 combines with J gene TRBJ2-7; 7 bases are a match to TRBD2. Trimming cost V 2 bases and J 4 bases; bases outside gene matches: 8. Germline values: CDR1 LNHDA, CDR2 SQIVND (reference sequence). The CDR3 is 15 amino acids. CDR3 in DNA: TGTGCCAGTAGTATACGCGGAGGGAGGGAATACGAGCAGTACTTC. It encodes CASSIRGGREYEQYF.

The chain couples TRBV6-5 to TRBJ2-7, with a weak D call TRBD1 (7 bases). The germline CDR1 and CDR2 sequences are MNHEY and SVGAGI. CDR3 length: 15 amino acids. The germline V and J ends were trimmed by 4 bases and 6 bases, with 19 bases remaining between them. CDR3 sequence: CASSFQGGGPSEQYF. The CDR3 region has the DNA TGTGCCAGCAGTTTTCAAGGAGGGGGCCCAAGCGAGCAGTACTTC.

This clone has at least ten counts. This CDR3 is CASSPLAGGFNQPQHF. DNA of the CDR3: TGCGCCAGCAGTCCACTCGCAGGGGGCTTCAATCAGCCCCAGCATTTT. V is TRBV4-1 and J is TRBJ1-5, with TRBD1 identical over 8 bases. The CDR3 is made up of 16 amino acids. Germline values: CDR1 MGHRA, CDR2 YSYEKL. V shed 6 bases, J shed 3 bases, and the junction held 10 bases outside the gene matches.

The chain links TRBV30 to TRBJ2-7; weak D call: TRBD2 (5 bases). The CDR3 covers 17 residues. V was clipped by 2 bases and J by 1 base, with 21 bases between them. Germline loops: CDR1 GTSNPN, CDR2 SVGIG (reference sequence). CDR3 loop: CAWSRLAPNTISYEQYF. The CDR3 nucleotides read TGTGCCTGGAGTCGGCTAGCACCGAATACTATTTCCTACGAGCAGTACTTC. The whole variable domain, filled in from reference TRBV30 and TRBJ2-7, reads SQTIHQWPATLVQPVGSPLSLECTVEGTSNPNLYWYRQAAGRGLQLLFYSVGIGQISSEVPQNLSASRPQDRQFILSSKKLLLSDSGFYLCAWSRLAPNTISYEQYFGPGTRLTVT.

This clone came up a few times. It may be a read error: a sequence one base away is much more abundant. The gene calls are TRBV20-1 and TRBJ1-1; no definite D call. CDR1 is DFQATT, CDR2 SNEGSKA, per germline (reference sequence). The CDR3 totals 12 residues. V lost 5 bases and J 1 base, leaving 8 bases between the germline ends. CDR3 region: CSAHRGNTEAFF. CDR3 DNA: TGCAGTGCTCATCGGGGGAACACTGAAGCTTTCTTT.

CDR3 amino acids: CASSVGFGGQETQYF. DNA of the CDR3: TGTGCCAGCAGCGTAGGGTTTGGGGGCCAGGAGACCCAGTACTTC. The V gene is TRBV9, the J gene TRBJ2-5; D possibly corresponds to TRBD1 (6 bases). V gave up 0 bases and J gave up 5 bases, with 14 bases separating them. This CDR3 is built from 15 residues. The germline CDR1 and CDR2 sequences are SGDLS and YYNGEE.

This clone was counted a few times. It may be a read error: a sequence one base away is much more abundant. V usage is TRBV6-4 and J usage is TRBJ2-1; a weak D match, TRBD2 (6 bases). The germline V gene has CDR1 MRHNA and CDR2 SNTAGT. This CDR3 has 13 amino acids. CDR3 coding DNA: TGTGCCACCATTCGAACGTGGGGTCGGGAGCATTTCTTC. This encodes CATIRTWGREHFF.

The V and J genes are TRBV30 and TRBJ2-7; 9 bases align to TRBD2. Germline lookup yields CDR1 GTSNPN and CDR2 SVGIG (reference sequence). The CDR3 spans 13 residues. After removal of 6 bases from V and 2 bases from J, the junction contained 5 bases not matched to a gene. In DNA, the CDR3 is TGTGCCTGCAGGACTAGCGACGCCTACGAGCAGTACTTC. Translating it yields CACRTSDAYEQYF.

In this sample, this clone is medium-sized (0.01 to 0.1%). V and J are TRBV28 and TRBJ2-7; no clear D gene. Looked up from germline, CDR1 is MDHEN and CDR2 is SYDVKM. Trimming shortened V by 1 base and J by 3 bases, and 4 bases separated the two germline ends. This CDR3 has 12 residues. The CDR3 reads CASSLSGYEQYF. The CDR3 DNA reads as TGTGCCAGCAGTTTATCGGGCTACGAGCAGTACTTC.

This clone was seen at least ten times. This sequence joins TRBV30 and TRBJ2-1; D not resolved. The CDR3 covers 11 residues. Trimming took off 5 bases at V and 9 bases at J, with 11 bases between the two ends. The germline V gene encodes CDR1 GTSNPN and CDR2 SVGIG (reference sequence). The CDR3 DNA reads TGTGCCTGGGCCACGGCCTTTGAGCAGTTCTTC. Its translation is CAWATAFEQFF.

The chain couples TRBV5-1 to TRBJ2-7; 7 nucleotides line up with TRBD1. The J segment lost 3 bases and the V segment lost 4 bases, leaving 7 bases of the junction unmatched. The CDR3 sequence is 14 residues long. Germline CDR1 reads SGHRS; CDR2 reads YFSETQ. The CDR3 is CASSVQGEGYEQYF. The CDR3, as DNA: TGCGCCAGCAGCGTGCAGGGGGAAGGCTACGAGCAGTACTTC.

In its sample, this clone was seen many times. The V and J genes are TRBV19 and TRBJ1-4; the D is unclear. CDR1 is LNHDA, CDR2 SQIVND, per germline (reference sequence). V lost 7 bases and J lost 5, with 14 bases in between. The CDR3 loop spans 14 amino acids. CDR3 sequence (DNA): TGTGCCAGTACCCATTGGACGGAGAATGAAAAACTGTTTTTT. Its protein is CASTHWTENEKLFF. The full variable domain, completed using reference TRBV19 and TRBJ1-4, is DGGITQSPKYLFRKEGQNVTLSCEQNLNHDAMYWYRQDPGQGLRLIYYSQIVNDFQKGDIAEGYSVSREKKESFPLTVTSAQKNPTAFYLCASTHWTENEKLFFGSGTQLSVL.

The table lists this clone with many counts. The V call is TRBV5-1, the J call TRBJ1-1; D gene unclear. The CDR3 is made up of 16 amino acids. The germline CDR1 and CDR2 sequences are SGHRS and YFSETQ. Trimming cost V 1 base and J 1 base, with 14 bases left between them. CDR3 nucleotides: TGCGCCAGCAGCTTGATGAACAGCCTGGAGAACACTGAAGCTTTCTTT. It codes for CASSLMNSLENTEAFF.

This clone has at least ten counts. J is TRBJ2-2 and V is TRBV12-3 or TRBV12-4, with D possibly called TRBD1 or TRBD2 (5 bases each). V lost 3 bases and J lost 4, with 12 bases in between. The CDR3 has 15 residues. CDR3 region: CASSLGGGATGELFF. The DNA of the CDR3 is TGTGCCAGCAGTTTGGGTGGGGGTGCCACCGGGGAGCTGTTTTTT.

DNA of the CDR3: TGCGCCAGCAGCCAAGCGGGAGCGAGTCCCTACGAGCAGTACTTC. Its translation: CASSQAGASPYEQYF. This chain links TRBV4-1 with TRBJ2-7; D is possibly TRBD2 (6 bases). V lost 1 base, J lost 2 bases, and 12 bases lay in between. The CDR3 has 15 residues. CDR1 is MGHRA and CDR2 is YSYEKL in the germline V gene.

This clone was detected only a few times. The chain employs TRBV28 and TRBJ2-4, with a tentative D call TRBD2 (5 bases). With 3 bases removed from V and 5 bases from J, the gap between germline ends came to 14 bases. The CDR3 runs to 15 residues. Germline-derived CDR1 and CDR2 are MDHEN and SYDVKM. CDR3 loop: CASSLSGRRQNIQYF. CDR3 nucleotide sequence: TGTGCCAGCAGTTTGTCAGGCAGGAGGCAAAACATTCAGTACTTC.

The table lists this clone with many counts. The rearrangement links TRBV5-1 to TRBJ2-7; D gene uncertain. CDR3 length: 13 residues. Trimming removed 4 bases from V and 3 bases from J, with 11 bases in between. Looked up from germline, CDR1 is SGHRS and CDR2 is YFSETQ. In DNA, the CDR3 is TGCGCCAGCAGCCTTAACAGCGACTACGAGCAGTACTTC. Translation: CASSLNSDYEQYF.

This clone showed up just a few times. This sample includes further DNA sequences coding for the same CDR3. The chain is built from TRBV6-1 and TRBJ2-5; maybe TRBD1 (5 bases). CDR3 size: 13 residues. CDR1 is MNHNS, CDR2 SASEGT, per germline. V gave up 6 bases and J gave up 5 bases, with 13 bases separating them. The CDR3 bases are TGTGCCAGCAGCTCGCAGGGTAGGGAGACCCAGTACTTC. Residues: CASSSQGRETQYF.

The rearrangement uses TRBV5-6 and TRBJ1-5; a possible D gene is TRBD1 (6 bases). The germline V and J ends were trimmed by 2 bases and 0 bases, with 9 bases remaining between them. The CDR3 runs to 15 residues. CDR1 SGHDT and CDR2 YYEEEE come from the germline V gene. The CDR3 here is CASSFGQFSNQPQHF. CDR3 nucleotide sequence: TGTGCCAGCAGCTTCGGACAGTTTAGCAATCAGCCCCAGCATTTT.

This clone showed up many times. The genes are TRBV5-1 and TRBJ2-7, with 7 bases lining up with TRBD1. The CDR3 sequence is 15 residues long. J was trimmed by 3 bases and V by 2 bases; bases with no gene match: 8. Germline lookup yields CDR1 SGHRS and CDR2 YFSETQ. Here the CDR3 reads CASSLRARTGYEQYF. The CDR3 bases are TGCGCCAGCAGCTTACGGGCCAGGACAGGCTACGAGCAGTACTTC. Full variable domain (missing parts from reference TRBV5-1 and TRBJ2-7): KAGVTQTPRYLIKTRGQQVTLSCSPISGHRSVSWYQQTPGQGLQFLFEYFSETQRNKGNFPGRFSGRQFSNSRSEMNVSTLELGDSALYLCASSLRARTGYEQYFGPGTRLTVT.

The sample holds many counts of this clone. The V gene is TRBV20-1, the J gene TRBJ2-6, with D unclear. The CDR3 loop spans 15 amino acids. V lost 1 base and J 1 base, leaving 8 bases between the germline ends. Germline CDR1 and CDR2: DFQATT and SNEGSKA (reference sequence). CDR3 loop: CSARVLGSGANVLTF. CDR3 in DNA: TGCAGTGCTAGAGTTTTGGGGTCTGGGGCCAACGTCCTGACTTTC.

A note on this clone: At one end the junction does not follow the germline gene, possibly because of a read error. The chain carries TRBV12-3 or TRBV12-4 and TRBJ1-2; D gene ambiguous. CDR3 length: 13 amino acids. The CDR3 nucleotides are TGTTCCAGCAGTTGGCGTGGACCGTATGGCTACACCTTC. Amino acid sequence: CSSSWRGPYGYTF.

As concerns this clone: The junction departs from the called germline gene at one end, perhaps through a read error. This chain connects TRBV19 to TRBJ2-3; either TRBD1 or TRBD2 may supply D (6 bases each). From germline, CDR1 is LNHDA and CDR2 SQIVND (reference sequence). The CDR3 is 16 residues long. The CDR3 coding sequence is TGTGCCATTAGTATCGGGGGCCGCCGGGGTGCAGATACGCAGTATTTT. Its translation: CAISIGGRRGADTQYF.

This clone was picked up many times. CDR3 protein: CASSGTGGAETQYF. DNA of the CDR3: TGTGCCAGCAGTGGGACAGGGGGCGCGGAGACCCAGTACTTC. V and J are TRBV2 and TRBJ2-5, with 11 bases lining up with TRBD1. The CDR3 contains 14 residues. Germline CDR1 is SNHLY and CDR2 is FYNNEI. Trimming cost V 4 bases and J 5 bases; bases outside gene matches: 3.

This clone was found a few times. Being one base from a much bigger clone, this may be a read error. No conserved phenylalanine or tryptophan ends this CDR3, so it is likely a read error. V usage is TRBV6-1 and J usage is TRBJ1-6, with 11 bases that match TRBD1. Germline lookup yields CDR1 MNHNS and CDR2 SASEGT. V trimming: 4 bases; J trimming: 8 bases; junction bases outside the gene matches: 4. The CDR3 is 15 amino acids. This CDR3 is CASSGPDRGHSPLHS. The CDR3 nucleotides read TGTGCCAGCAGTGGGCCGGACAGGGGGCATTCACCCCTCCACTCT.

This clone showed up many times. This chain joins TRBV18 and TRBJ2-7; perhaps TRBD2 as D (6 bases). Germline lookup yields CDR1 KGHSH and CDR2 LQKENI. This CDR3 contains 13 residues. The germline V and J ends were trimmed by 3 bases and 3 bases, with 9 bases remaining between them. This CDR3 is CASSPPGLYEQYF. CDR3 bases: TGTGCCAGCTCACCCCCGGGACTCTACGAGCAGTACTTC.